The clone carrying this TCR beta chain was picked up a small number of times. No antigen is known for it. The germline V gene has CDR1 SGHRS and CDR2 YFSETQ. Between the trimmed V and J ends, which lost 0 bases and 0 bases, there was a span of 10 bases. The CDR3 extends over 15 amino acids. TCRdb analysed the RT-PCR reads with MiXCR anew, one entry per CDR3 protein. The sample contains over 750,000 distinct CDR3 sequences, 21% of which appear only once. These data are taken from a study of response to subunit inactivated influenza vaccine. Findings of the study overall: Few additional T cells are recruited per seasonal influenza vaccination, authors suggested.

The source of this sequence is a man aged 50-60 years who received an inactivated influenza vaccine. The chain has TRBV5-1 and TRBJ2-7; the D is unclear. Source: PBMCs from blood, taken roughly 5 days after vaccination. The CDR3 DNA sequence: TGCGCCAGCAGCTTGGCTGGGATCAGCTCCTACGAGCAGTACTTC. This translates into CASSLAGISSYEQYF.